This T cell receptor beta chain was found in a study of shared clonotypes between healthy human individuals. This CDR3 has 18 residues. V was clipped by 4 bases and J by 1 base, with 21 bases between them. CDR1 and CDR2 (germline): SGHDT, YYEEEE. TCRdb's table, derived via immunoSEQ multiplex PCR, lists solely in-frame clones and lacks some. Among 1 million to 1.2 million clones, approximately 80% were seen once, and the ten largest hold 0.7% to 0.95%. Every donor, a Caucasian adult, lived in Nashville, Tennessee. The TCR comes from a young man in good health. Some clones in this sample may be carry-over from other donors' samples. The genes are TRBV5-6 and TRBJ1-3; TRBD1 might be the D (6 bases). Material for sequencing was memory CD4+ T cells from PBMCs. Subset indicated: CD45RA-negative fraction. The CDR3 sequence: CASSLFAGGVSSGNTIYF. The DNA of the CDR3 is TGTGCCAGCAGCCTCTTCGCGGGGGGCGTATCATCTGGAAACACCATATATTTT.